This T cell receptor (beta chain) originates from a study of blood T cell repertoires in COVID-19. The ends were cut back, 4 bases at V and 3 bases at J, with 13 bases in the middle. This CDR3 is built from 15 residues. What the recovered Cohort 3 donors had was two negative PCRs, clearance, or symptom resolution. The method was immunoSEQ multiplex PCR; TCRdb's version includes in-frame clones alone and lacks a portion of them. The sample lists about 46,000 clones, about 88% occurring once. Sequenced sample: PBMCs or T cells enriched from blood (not recorded which). This receptor was obtained from a woman between 50 and 59 years old who had recovered from COVID-19. This rearrangement joins TRBV23-1 to TRBJ1-5; D possibly corresponds to TRBD1 (6 bases). TRBV23-1 is known as an ORF, though its function is uncertain. The CDR3 protein is CASSPEDRHNQPQHF. CDR3 nucleotide sequence: TGCGCCAGCAGTCCGGAGGACAGACACAATCAGCCCCAGCATTTT.